The entry that follows covers one TCR beta chain sequence. The clone's antigen remains unknown. Base qualities are missing; no much larger clone stands one base away. From the cysteine through the phenylalanine, the CDR3 covers 14 amino acids. Solely the CDR3 DNA is kept, with 42 bases framed from the first base. Trimming costs V 1 base and J 5 bases, and their ends lie 9 bases apart. In the germline V gene, CDR1 corresponds to SGHTA and CDR2 to FQGNSA. TCR CDR3 regions were amplified from genomic DNA by multiplex PCR using the deep immunoSEQ assay. For each cell subset, the extracted genomic DNA was distributed evenly across all wells of several immunoSEQ 96-well plates, and each plate served as one replicate. For sorted subsets, roughly 190 ng of genomic DNA, equivalent to roughly 33,000 T cell genomes, went into each replicate PCR. Purified libraries were quantified with a Qubit 3.0 fluorometer, sized on a Bioanalyzer 2100, and re-quantified with the KAPA Library Quantification kit. Every immunoSEQ 96-well plate was sequenced on a dedicated single-read 150-cycle Illumina NextSeq 550 flow cell. Concerning the study's data processing: Because only junctional sequences without quality scores were contained in the immunoSEQ output, filtering matching that applied to full-length reads could not be performed. To assign V/J genes and CDR3, sequences were annotated using PyIR, a Python wrapper for IgBLAST v1.9, with IMGT germline references. Any read was removed if the V/J assignment was weak (E-value above 1e-6), the CDR3 was missing, or the read contained stop codons, out-of-frame junctions, or ambiguous translated residues. V3J clonotypes were defined as sequences sharing the same inferred V gene, J gene, and CDR3 amino acid sequence. To compute the percentage overlap between repertoires, the number of shared unique clonotypes was divided by the size of the smaller repertoire. Three approaches were used to assess repertoire richness: RTK rarefaction, the Chao1 estimator, and Recon v2.1 estimates of unobserved clonotypes. Generation probabilities for all TCRbeta clonotypes obtained by the gDNA method from a handful of donors were computed using OLGA. The table comes from immuneACCESS by way of TCRdb, which keeps in-frame sequences with V and J called. Part of the clones is missing from these tables; in studies checked, under half for an unresolved V gene and the rest for unknown reasons. The V and J calls and clone size were taken over from that table, and D and trimming were inferred from the DNA. The sample table shows about 730,000 clones, and 72% are seen once. In total, the top ten clones hold around 1.8% of the sample.

This sample was taken from a study of shared clonotypes between healthy human individuals (dated by TCRdb to 2020 to 2022). Describing the broader study: A couple of women and a few men aged 18 to 49 years were included in the cohort. Per donor, three plates each were used for CD4 naive and CD4 memory, two for CD8 naive, and one for CD8 memory. Blood TCR repertoires of about five healthy adults were deeply sequenced to estimate repertoire size and the extent of clonotype sharing between individuals. Different laboratories and diverse techniques were used to prepare libraries and sequence TCR repertoires, to increase sequencing depth and limit assay-specific biases. Leukapheresis yielded between about 0.85 and 10 billion PBMCs per donor.

Study-wide conclusions, independent of this receptor: Only blood was sampled, and tissue TCR repertoires likely differ from those in blood. Across four donors, 5% to 6% of naive CD4, roughly 3.3% of naive CD8, about 2.3% of memory CD4, and under 0.45% of memory CD8 clonotypes were shared. The genetic and exposure-history diversity represented was limited by the small number of donors. Pairwise subsampling led to the expectation that sequencing depth would affect the degree of clonotype sharing among donors. Naive subsets generally had larger estimated clonotype richness than memory subsets did. Higher generation probabilities were observed for clonotypes shared by all four sorted-subset donors than for non-shared clonotypes. Incomplete sequencing was indicated by rarefaction of sorted-subset datasets, despite the large sequencing depth.

The donors were healthy, HIV-negative adults who had no recently reported acute infections or vaccinations. Every donor was a Caucasian adult residing in Nashville, Tennessee, USA. Magnetic negative selection was used to enrich CD4+ T cells, after which naive cells were positively selected on CD45RA and the negative fraction became the memory subset. Blood was collected by leukapheresis, and PBMCs were isolated by Ficoll-Histopaque density gradient centrifugation and then cryopreserved in liquid nitrogen vapor phase. Analytical flow cytometry was used to check the purity and quantity of each magnetically sorted T cell population. Genomic DNA was isolated from every sorted fraction and measured by UV absorbance on a Nanodrop 2000c.

Sequences were obtained from memory CD4+ T cells sorted from blood. The sample's cell subset or site label is to be understood as: CD45RA-negative fraction. This clonotype originated in a woman aged 25 to 39 in good health. In this chain, TRBV7-2 is recombined with TRBJ2-1; no D gene can be assigned with confidence. The CDR3 here reads CASSLGNIHNEQFF. The sequenced DNA is TGTGCCAGCAGCTTAGGGAATATCCACAATGAGCAGTTCTTC. Where the CDR3 stops, the reference TRBV7-2 and TRBJ2-1 genes take over; the full variable domain is GAGVSQSPSNKVTEKGKDVELRCDPISGHTALYWYRQSLGQGLEFLIYFQGNSAPDKSGLPSDRFSAERTGGSVSTLTIQRTQQEDSAVYLCASSLGNIHNEQFFGPGTRLTVL.